The 13 T cell receptor beta chains below were found in one sample sequenced in a study of response to subunit inactivated influenza vaccine. TCRdb analysed the RT-PCR reads with MiXCR anew, one entry per CDR3 protein. The table lists 450,000 to 600,000 distinct CDR3 sequences, approximately 7.1% of them singletons. Sequences were derived from PBMCs from blood, sampled 23 to 25 months after vaccination. The receptor set was obtained from a man aged 50-75 years who received an inactivated influenza vaccine.

This clonotype occurred a few times. This chain connects TRBV7-9 to TRBJ2-1; possible D gene TRBD1, 7 bases. This CDR3 region has 15 residues. Trimming pared 2 bases from V and 4 bases from J, leaving 12 bases between. Germline CDR1 reads SEHNR; CDR2 reads FQNEAQ (reference sequence). The CDR3 DNA is TGTGCCAGCAGCTTACCAGGGGGGTTGTACAATGAGCAGTTCTTC. Its translation: CASSLPGGLYNEQFF.

About this clonotype itself: A read error may account for a junction end that differs from germline. The CDR3 nucleotides read TGTGCCAGCAGCCAAGAACCGAAGGGGTCAAATGATAAACTGTTTTTT. Residues: CASSQEPKGSNDKLFF. The V call is TRBV4-2, the J call TRBJ1-4, with D possibly matching TRBD1 (5 bases). This CDR3 region has 16 residues. Germline V lookup: CDR1 LGHNA, CDR2 YNFKEQ.

This clonotype was counted many times. The rearrangement links TRBV5-6 to TRBJ1-6; D call uncertain. The CDR3 runs to 14 residues. The V end was cut by 1 base, the J end by 6 bases, with 8 bases between. Germline lookup yields CDR1 SGHDT and CDR2 YYEEEE. Here the CDR3 reads CASSLSTTNSPLHF. The DNA of the CDR3 is TGTGCCAGCAGCTTGTCTACAACTAATTCACCCCTCCACTTT. Based on the CDR3 plus reference TRBV5-6 and TRBJ1-6, the full variable domain is DAGVTQSPTHLIKTRGQQVTLRCSPKSGHDTVSWYQQALGQGPQFIFQYYEEEERQRGNFPDRFSGHQFPNYSSELNVNALLLGDSALYLCASSLSTTNSPLHFGNGTRLTVT.

The DNA of the CDR3 is TGTGCCAGCAGCTTGGGTAGGGAGTACACAGATACGCAGTATTTT. Translated: CASSLGREYTDTQYF. The gene calls are TRBV5-6 and TRBJ2-3, with D tentatively TRBD2 (5 bases). Germline CDR1 SGHDT, CDR2 YYEEEE. The V gene lost 0 bases and the J gene lost 2 bases, with 10 bases spanning the gap. The CDR3 is made up of 15 amino acids.

Here the CDR3 DNA reads TGTGCCAGCGGATTCGGGGCCGAGCAGTTCTTC. This translates into CASGFGAEQFF. J is TRBJ2-1 and V is TRBV7-2, with D possibly called TRBD1 or TRBD2 (5 bases each). CDR1 is SGHTA, CDR2 FQGNSA, per germline. Trimming left V 8 bases short and J 10 bases short, with 12 bases between. This CDR3 has 11 residues.

This clonotype was picked up many times. The chain employs TRBV3-1 and TRBJ1-1; D might be TRBD1 (5 bases). Deletions cut 1 base from V and 0 bases from J, with 9 bases between. The CDR3 is 15 residues long. Germline V gene lookup returns CDR1 LGHDT and CDR2 YNNKEL (reference sequence). CDR3 nucleotides: TGTGCCAGCAGCCAAGTTGGACAAATGAACACTGAAGCTTTCTTT. Protein: CASSQVGQMNTEAFF. Full variable domain (missing parts from reference TRBV3-1 and TRBJ1-1): DTAVSQTPKYLVTQMGNDKSIKCEQNLGHDTMYWYKQDSKKFLKIMFSYNNKELIINETVPNRFSPKSPDKAHLNLHINSLELGDSAVYFCASSQVGQMNTEAFFGQGTRLTVV.

This clonotype was recorded a few times. The chain employs TRBV7-2 and TRBJ2-5; D call uncertain. This CDR3 spans 13 amino acids. From germline, CDR1 is SGHTA and CDR2 FQGNSA. V shed 1 base and J shed 4 bases, with 7 bases lying between them. This CDR3 is CASSLEWAETQYF. CDR3 DNA sequence: TGTGCCAGCAGCTTAGAGTGGGCAGAGACCCAGTACTTC.

This clonotype occurred a few times. CDR3: CASSRQGADSPLHF. The CDR3, as DNA: TGTGCCAGCAGCAGGCAGGGGGCTGATTCACCCCTCCACTTT. The chain links TRBV2 to TRBJ1-6; TRBD1 agrees at 8 bases. J lost 8 bases, V lost 6 bases, and 6 bases had no gene match. Germline CDR1 and CDR2: SNHLY and FYNNEI. The CDR3 covers 14 residues.

The chain employs TRBV6-1 and TRBJ1-5, with 7 bases matching TRBD1. The CDR3 runs 15 residues. Germline V CDR1 and CDR2: MNHNS, SASEGT. V lost 6 bases and J lost 0; bases outside the gene matches: 5. The chain's CDR3 is CASRDQGGSNQPQHF. CDR3 nucleotide sequence: TGTGCCAGCAGAGATCAGGGGGGTAGCAATCAGCCCCAGCATTTT.

The CDR3: CASRAQGNTGELFF. The CDR3 nucleotides are TGTGCCAGCAGAGCACAAGGAAACACCGGGGAGCTGTTTTTT. The gene calls are TRBV9 and TRBJ2-2, with D unclear. CDR1 is SGDLS, CDR2 YYNGEE, per germline. V lost 5 bases, J lost 2 bases, and 10 bases lay in between. The CDR3 is 14 amino acids.

J is TRBJ1-4 and V is TRBV24-1; D is unresolved. The V gene lost 9 bases and the J gene lost 3 bases, with 10 bases spanning the gap. This CDR3 has 13 residues. Germline CDR1 and CDR2: KGHDR and SFDVKD. CDR3: CATQEAANEKLFF. CDR3 DNA sequence: TGTGCCACCCAGGAGGCCGCTAATGAAAAACTGTTTTTT.

The chain couples TRBV11-2 to TRBJ2-7; perhaps D is TRBD1 or TRBD2 (6 bases each). The V gene lost 3 bases and the J gene lost 7 bases, with 22 bases spanning the gap. From germline, CDR1 is SGHAT and CDR2 FQNNGV. The CDR3 is made up of 16 amino acids. CDR3 DNA: TGTGCCAGCAGCTTGGACTATTGGGACAATCCGGGGGAGCAGTACTTC. Translated, it gives CASSLDYWDNPGEQYF.

There are many counts of this clonotype. V usage is TRBV6-5 and J usage is TRBJ2-4; the match to TRBD1 covers 8 bases. This CDR3 is built from 14 residues. The trim removed 5 bases at V and 4 bases at J, leaving 4 bases unmatched. CDR1 and CDR2 from the germline V gene are MNHEY and SVGAGI. The CDR3 region is CASSTGQGKNIQYF. The CDR3, as DNA: TGTGCCAGCAGTACTGGACAGGGTAAAAACATTCAGTACTTC.